This TCR beta chain was recovered during a study of blood T cell repertoires in COVID-19. Trimming removed 4 bases from V and 5 bases from J; junction bases left unmatched: 9. The length of the CDR3 is 15 residues. Germline V gene sequence: CDR1 LGHDT, CDR2 YNNKEL (reference sequence). TCRdb's copy holds only in-frame clones and misses some; the assay was immunoSEQ multiplex PCR. The sample lists over 250,000 clones, about nine tenths seen once, with roughly 1.6% in the top ten. The sequence was obtained from a woman in her forties who had recovered from COVID-19. Material: peripheral blood. The chain recombines TRBV3-1 (or the pseudogene TRBV3-2) with TRBJ2-5; 8 bases map to TRBD2. This CDR3 reads CASSLSRGGLETQYF. The CDR3 region has the DNA TGTGCCAGCAGCCTCAGCCGGGGGGGGCTCGAGACCCAGTACTTC.